The 3 T cell receptor beta chains below come from one sample, sequenced in a study of blood T cell repertoires in COVID-19. Using immunoSEQ multiplex PCR, the repertoire was profiled, and TCRdb retains in-frame clones only, with some absent. The data hold around 220,000 clones, with 65% to 85% observed a single time. The sequencing input was PBMCs or T cells enriched from blood (not recorded which). The origin of the receptors is a woman between 40 and 50 years old with acute COVID-19.

The chain is built from TRBV11-2 and TRBJ1-1; D ambiguous. V lost 1 base and J lost 10, with 7 bases in between. This CDR3 contains 11 residues. Germline CDR1 and CDR2: SGHAT and FQNNGV. The CDR3 reads CASSLVRGAFF. The CDR3 nucleotides are TGTGCCAGCAGCTTAGTCCGGGGAGCTTTCTTT. The full variable domain, its missing parts supplied by reference TRBV11-2 and TRBJ1-1, is EAGVAQSPRYKIIEKRQSVAFWCNPISGHATLYWYQQILGQGPKLLIQFQNNGVVDDSQLPKDRFSAERLKGVDSTLKIQPAKLEDSAVYLCASSLVRGAFFGQGTRLTVV.

The chain couples TRBV6-5 to TRBJ2-2; weak D call: TRBD2 (6 bases). V was pared by 7 bases and J by 4 bases, with 13 bases between. The CDR3 runs 14 residues. Per the germline V gene, CDR1 is MNHEY and CDR2 is SVGAGI. The CDR3 bases are TGTGCCAGCACTCGACTAGTTAGCACCGGGGAGCTGTTTTTT. Amino acids: CASTRLVSTGELFF.

The chain is built from TRBV28 and TRBJ2-7, with TRBD2 matching over 10 bases. CDR3 length: 15 residues. Trimming took 6 bases from V and 2 from J; bases not matched to a gene: 7. The V gene's germline CDR1 is MDHEN and CDR2 SYDVKM. The CDR3 DNA sequence: TGTGCCAGCAGCCAGTTAGCGGGGGGAACCTACGAGCAGTACTTC. This encodes CASSQLAGGTYEQYF.